The entry that follows covers one T cell receptor (beta chain) sequence. The germline gene is not matched at one end of the junction; a read error may be the cause. This sample was included in a study of blood T cell repertoires in COVID-19. About the research overall: Spain, Italy and the United States supplied samples that represented acute and convalescent COVID-19. PBMCs, B-cell-depleted T cells, or T cells were the source of the cDNA or gDNA that made up the material.

CDR3 length: 14 residues. The germline V gene has CDR1 LGHDT and CDR2 YNNKEL (reference sequence). Original processing notes: From reference gene primer amplification, estimates of nucleated cell counts were derived. Clones were read by immunoSEQ multiplex PCR, and TCRdb kept only the in-frame ones, dropping some. That table supplies the V and J calls and clone size; D and trimming were determined from the DNA. The table has nearly 250,000 clones, about 82% seen once; the top ten hold 5% to 6%. A Seattle source enrolled patients during active infection and followed them longitudinally. Input material: peripheral blood. The chain employs TRBV3-1 (or the pseudogene TRBV3-2) and TRBJ1-1; TRBD1 aligns across 7 bases. The receptor's source is a woman older than 75 with COVID-19, enrolled during active disease. The CDR3 is CAGSQGTVNTEAFF. CDR3 nucleotide sequence: TGTGCCGGCAGCCAGGGGACAGTGAACACTGAAGCTTTCTTT.